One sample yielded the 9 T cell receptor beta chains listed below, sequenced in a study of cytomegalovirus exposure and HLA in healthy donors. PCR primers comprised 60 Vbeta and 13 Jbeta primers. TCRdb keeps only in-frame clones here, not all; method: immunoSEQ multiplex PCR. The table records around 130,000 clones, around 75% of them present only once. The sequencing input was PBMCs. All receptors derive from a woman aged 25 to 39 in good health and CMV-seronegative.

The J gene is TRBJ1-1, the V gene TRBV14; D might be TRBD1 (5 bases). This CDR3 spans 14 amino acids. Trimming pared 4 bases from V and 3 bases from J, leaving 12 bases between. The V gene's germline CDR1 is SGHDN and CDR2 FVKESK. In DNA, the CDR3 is TGTGCCAGCAGCCGATCGGCGGGGGACACTGAAGCTTTCTTT. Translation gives CASSRSAGDTEAFF.

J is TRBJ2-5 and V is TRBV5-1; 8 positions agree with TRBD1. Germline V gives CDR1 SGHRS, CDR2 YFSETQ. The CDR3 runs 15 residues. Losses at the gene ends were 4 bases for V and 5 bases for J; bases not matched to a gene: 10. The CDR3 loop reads CASSLSAGGRETQYF. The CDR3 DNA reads TGCGCCAGCAGCCTTTCCGCAGGGGGCCGGGAGACCCAGTACTTC.

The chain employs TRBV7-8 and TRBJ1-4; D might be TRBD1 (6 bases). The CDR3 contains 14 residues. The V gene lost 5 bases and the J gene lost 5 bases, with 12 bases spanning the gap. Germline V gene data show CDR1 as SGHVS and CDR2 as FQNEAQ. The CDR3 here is CASSPRRGNEKLFF. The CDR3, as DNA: TGTGCCAGCAGCCCCCGTAGGGGGAATGAAAAACTGTTTTTT.

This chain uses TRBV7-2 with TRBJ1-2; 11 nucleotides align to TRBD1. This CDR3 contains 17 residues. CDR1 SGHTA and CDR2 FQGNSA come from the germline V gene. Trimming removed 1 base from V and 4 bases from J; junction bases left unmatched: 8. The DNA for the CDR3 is TGTGCCAGCAGCTTAGGGGGACAGGGGGGCAGGTTCTATGGCTACACCTTC. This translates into CASSLGGQGGRFYGYTF.

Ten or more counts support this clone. The CDR3 sequence is CASRHRAGVDNSPLHF. DNA for the CDR3: TGTGCCAGCAGACACCGGGCCGGGGTGGATAATTCACCCCTCCACTTT. The rearrangement links TRBV6-6 to TRBJ1-6, with no clear D. Germline CDR1 is MNHNY and CDR2 is SVGAGI (reference sequence). Between the trimmed V and J ends, which lost 6 bases and 5 bases, there was a span of 17 bases. The CDR3 runs to 16 residues.

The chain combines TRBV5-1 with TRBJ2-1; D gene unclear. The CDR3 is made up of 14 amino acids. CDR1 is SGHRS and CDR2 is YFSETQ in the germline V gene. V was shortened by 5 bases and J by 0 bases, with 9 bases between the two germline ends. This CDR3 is CASSIVSSYNEQFF. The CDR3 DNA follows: TGCGCCAGCAGTATCGTCAGCTCCTACAATGAGCAGTTCTTC.

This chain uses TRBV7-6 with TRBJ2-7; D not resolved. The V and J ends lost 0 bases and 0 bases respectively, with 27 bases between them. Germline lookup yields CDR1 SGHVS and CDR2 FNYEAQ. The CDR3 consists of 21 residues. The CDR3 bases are TGTGCCAGCAGCTTAGCGCGGCAGACCGTTGCCGAACACGCGAGCTCCTACGAGCAGTACTTC. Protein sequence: CASSLARQTVAEHASSYEQYF.

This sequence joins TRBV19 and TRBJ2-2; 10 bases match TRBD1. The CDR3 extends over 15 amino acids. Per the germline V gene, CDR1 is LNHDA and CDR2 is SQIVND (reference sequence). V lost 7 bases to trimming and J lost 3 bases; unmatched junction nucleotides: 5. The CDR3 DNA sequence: TGTGCCAGTACCCAGGGACAGGGGTACACCGGGGAGCTGTTTTTT. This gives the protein CASTQGQGYTGELFF.

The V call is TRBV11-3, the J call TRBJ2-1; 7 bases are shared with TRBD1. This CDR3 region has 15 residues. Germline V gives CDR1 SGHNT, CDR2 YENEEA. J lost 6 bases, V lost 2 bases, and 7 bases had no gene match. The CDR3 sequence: CASSLYRDSSNEQFF. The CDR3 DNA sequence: TGTGCCAGCAGCTTATACCGGGACAGCTCCAATGAGCAGTTCTTC.